The 19 T cell receptor beta chains below all came from one sample that was sequenced in a study of CD8+ T cells in alopecia areata. Treatment reported: oral pan-JAK inhibitor, 5-10 mg twice daily. It was cDNA, reverse transcribed from extracted RNA, that served as the sequencing template. The repertoire was sequenced with immunoSEQ multiplex PCR; TCRdb's copy has only in-frame clones and lacks some. This table has some 99,000 clones, around 60% appearing once. The sample was CD8+ T cells sorted from blood, taken at week 4, from a patient treated with tofacitinib. The receptors originated from a human donor with alopecia areata.

This chain uses TRBV5-1 with TRBJ1-2, with TRBD1 as a possible D gene (5 bases). V lost 0 bases, J lost 8 bases, and 11 bases lay in between. The germline V gene has CDR1 SGHRS and CDR2 YFSETQ. This CDR3 contains 13 residues. The CDR3 DNA follows: TGCGCCAGCAGCTTGGACGGGGGTCAAGGCTACACCTTC. Its protein is CASSLDGGQGYTF.

This rearrangement joins TRBV5-6 to TRBJ2-7; 11 bases match TRBD1. Losses at the gene ends were 1 base for V and 6 bases for J; bases not matched to a gene: 9. Looked up from germline, CDR1 is SGHDT and CDR2 is YYEEEE. This CDR3 comprises 16 residues. Here the CDR3 reads CASSLMSGTGGREQYF. The CDR3 coding sequence is TGTGCCAGCAGCTTGATGTCCGGGACAGGGGGACGCGAGCAGTACTTC.

This clone was detected only a few times. CDR3 sequence reads: CASSSHWGQGINTEAFF. The CDR3 bases are TGTGCCAGCAGTTCACACTGGGGACAGGGGATAAACACTGAAGCTTTCTTT. This chain links TRBV27 with TRBJ1-1; TRBD1 matches at 10 bases. CDR1 is MNHEY and CDR2 is SMNVEV in the germline V gene (reference sequence). V lost 4 bases to trimming and J lost 2 bases; unmatched junction nucleotides: 10. CDR3 size: 17 residues.

V gene TRBV11-1 combines with J gene TRBJ2-5; TRBD2 agrees at 12 bases. Germline V gives CDR1 SGHAT, CDR2 FQDESV (reference sequence). Trimming took 4 bases from V and 3 from J; bases not matched to a gene: 3. The CDR3 totals 15 residues. CDR3: CASSSWTSGEETQYF. Written as DNA, the CDR3 is TGTGCCAGCAGCTCCTGGACTAGCGGGGAAGAGACCCAGTACTTC. Based on the CDR3 plus reference TRBV11-1 and TRBJ2-5, the full variable domain is EAEVAQSPRYKITEKSQAVAFWCDPISGHATLYWYRQILGQGPELLVQFQDESVVDDSQLPKDRFSAERLKGVDSTLKIQPAELGDSAMYLCASSSWTSGEETQYFGPGTRLLVL.

V usage is TRBV4-3 and J usage is TRBJ2-1; D gene ambiguous. The germline CDR1 and CDR2 sequences are LGHNA and YSLEER. This CDR3 is 17 amino acids long. V lost 0 bases, J lost 0 bases, and 12 bases lay in between. The CDR3 loop is CASSQDLAGRSYNEQFF. The CDR3 DNA follows: TGCGCCAGCAGCCAAGATTTAGCAGGTCGCTCCTACAATGAGCAGTTCTTC.

This clone has just a few counts. The V gene is TRBV2, the J gene TRBJ1-2; 10 nucleotides line up with TRBD1. J was trimmed by 6 bases and V by 4 bases; bases with no gene match: 2. Looked up from germline, CDR1 is SNHLY and CDR2 is FYNNEI. There are 13 residues in the CDR3. CDR3 DNA sequence: TGTGCCAGCAGTGGAGGGACAGGGGATGGCTACACCTTC. Translated: CASSGGTGDGYTF.

The rearrangement joins TRBV4-3 to TRBJ2-1; D not certain. The CDR3 runs 13 residues. Germline V gene data show CDR1 as LGHNA and CDR2 as YSLEER. Trimming shortened V by 2 bases and J by 6 bases, and 8 bases separated the two germline ends. The CDR3 region is CASSQTEVNEQFF. The CDR3 DNA follows: TGCGCCAGCAGCCAAACTGAAGTCAATGAGCAGTTCTTC.

The chain employs TRBV29-1 and TRBJ1-4; a possible D gene is TRBD1 (5 bases). Trimming removed 0 bases from V and 7 bases from J, with 12 bases in between. This CDR3 spans 14 amino acids. CDR1 is SQVTM and CDR2 is ANQGSEA in the germline V gene. CDR3 amino acids: CSVEDMTDGEKLFF. Here the CDR3 DNA reads TGCAGCGTTGAAGATATGACAGATGGTGAAAAACTGTTTTTT.

A single count supports this clone. J is TRBJ2-3 and V is TRBV4-1; D may be TRBD1 (5 bases). V shed 3 bases and J shed 5 bases, with 6 bases lying between them. Germline CDR1 and CDR2: MGHRA and YSYEKL. This CDR3 has 12 amino acids. The CDR3 nucleotides read TGCGCCAGCAGCCACCAGGGAGATACGCAGTATTTT. The encoded protein is CASSHQGDTQYF.

The chain recombines TRBV27 with TRBJ1-5; the D is unclear. This CDR3 is built from 15 residues. V was trimmed by 0 bases and J by 5 bases, leaving 11 bases between them. Per germline, CDR1 MNHEY and CDR2 SMNVEV (reference sequence). CDR3 loop: CASSLSGVLHQPQHF. Written as DNA, the CDR3 is TGTGCCAGCAGTTTATCGGGTGTACTCCATCAGCCCCAGCATTTT.

This clone was observed a few times. The chain has TRBV9 and TRBJ2-2; no clear D. Germline V gives CDR1 SGDLS, CDR2 YYNGEE. The V gene lost 0 bases and the J gene lost 2 bases, with 2 bases spanning the gap. The length of the CDR3 is 13 residues. The chain's CDR3 is CASSVGNTGELFF. DNA for the CDR3: TGTGCCAGCAGCGTAGGTAACACCGGGGAGCTGTTTTTT.

This clone came up a few times. V usage is TRBV6-5 and J usage is TRBJ1-2, with D maybe TRBD1 (5 bases). The CDR3 length is 10 residues. V lost 10 bases, J lost 7 bases, and 10 bases lay in between. Germline V gene data show CDR1 as MNHEY and CDR2 as SVGAGI. The DNA of the CDR3 is TGTGCCACGAGAAGGGGTGGCTACACCTTC. Translating gives CATRRGGYTF.

This clone showed up just a few times. The CDR3 DNA reads as TGTGCCAGCAGTTTTGGCGGGGCTAGTGATGAGCAGTTCTTC. It codes for CASSFGGASDEQFF. The chain combines TRBV28 with TRBJ2-1, with a possible D match to TRBD2 (6 bases). The CDR3 length is 14 residues. Germline V lookup: CDR1 MDHEN, CDR2 SYDVKM. V lost 3 bases, J lost 8 bases, and 14 bases lay in between.

V gene TRBV25-1 combines with J gene TRBJ2-5; tentatively, D is TRBD1 (5 bases). Germline V gene data show CDR1 as MGHDK and CDR2 as SYGVNS. Trimming took 0 bases from V and 2 from J, leaving 13 bases between them. This CDR3 contains 16 residues. The CDR3 DNA is TGTGCCAGCAGTGAATACGGCACAAGGGGACAAGAGACCCAGTACTTC. Residues: CASSEYGTRGQETQYF.

The V call is TRBV7-6, the J call TRBJ2-5; 8 bases agree with TRBD2. This CDR3 has 15 amino acids. Trimming took 8 bases from V and 5 from J; bases not matched to a gene: 13. CDR1 is SGHVS, CDR2 FNYEAQ, per germline. CDR3 in amino acids: CASLPGGLLWETQYF. CDR3 nucleotides: TGTGCCAGCCTCCCGGGGGGGCTACTGTGGGAGACCCAGTACTTC.

The chain couples TRBV9 to TRBJ2-6; D gene uncertain. The CDR3 runs 15 residues. Per germline, CDR1 SGDLS and CDR2 YYNGEE. Between the trimmed V and J ends, which lost 3 bases and 4 bases, there was a span of 11 bases. CDR3 coding DNA: TGTGCCAGCAGCGGTTTGAGTTCCGGGGCCAACGTCCTGACTTTC. This encodes CASSGLSSGANVLTF.

The V and J genes are TRBV9 and TRBJ2-1; no reliable D call. V dropped 2 bases and J dropped 4 bases, with 7 bases sitting between them. The germline gives CDR1 SGDLS, CDR2 YYNGEE. The CDR3 extends over 13 amino acids. In DNA form, the CDR3 reads TGTGCCAGCAGCGTCGGACGTTACAATGAGCAGTTCTTC. Its protein product is CASSVGRYNEQFF.

This clone has just one count. The chain carries TRBV9 and TRBJ2-6; tentatively, D is TRBD1 or TRBD2 (6 bases each). Per germline, CDR1 SGDLS and CDR2 YYNGEE. This CDR3 has 17 amino acids. Trimming took off 2 bases at V and 0 bases at J, with 12 bases between the two ends. CDR3 in DNA: TGTGCCAGCAGCGTGGCGGGACACCTCTCTGGGGCCAACGTCCTGACTTTC. This encodes CASSVAGHLSGANVLTF.

Only one count was recorded for this clone. The chain is built from TRBV2 and TRBJ2-3, with D perhaps TRBD2 (6 bases). CDR1 and CDR2 (germline): SNHLY, FYNNEI. The V and J ends lost 10 bases and 3 bases respectively, with 17 bases between them. The CDR3 totals 14 residues. CDR3 sequence (DNA): TGTGCCACCTTCGGGGACTCAATAACAGATACGCAGTATTTT. It encodes CATFGDSITDTQYF.